The 10 T cell receptor beta chains below come from one sample, sequenced in a study of response to subunit inactivated influenza vaccine. From the RT-PCR reads, TCRdb called clonotypes with MiXCR, one entry per CDR3 protein. The repertoire holds around 520,000 distinct CDR3 sequences, with about 25% as singletons. Sequenced material: CD4+ T cells sorted from PBMCs, taken about 5 days after vaccination. The receptors were sampled from a man in his fifties or sixties who received an inactivated influenza vaccine.

The chain links TRBV6-1 to TRBJ2-7; the D is unclear. Germline CDR1 is MNHNS and CDR2 is SASEGT. The CDR3 is made up of 13 amino acids. V was cut by 5 bases and J by 2 bases, with 10 bases left in between. The CDR3 protein is CASSTPVTYEQYF. DNA for the CDR3: TGTGCCAGCAGTACCCCGGTGACCTACGAGCAGTACTTC.

The V and J genes are TRBV24-1 and TRBJ2-2; D perhaps matches TRBD2 (6 bases). This CDR3 region has 16 residues. Germline CDR1 reads KGHDR; CDR2 reads SFDVKD. V gave up 4 bases and J gave up 0 bases, with 11 bases separating them. Written as DNA, the CDR3 is TGTGCCACCAGTGACCCGTGGGGGGCGAACACCGGGGAGCTGTTTTTT. It encodes CATSDPWGANTGELFF.

V and J are TRBV10-3 and TRBJ2-1; D not resolved. The V and J ends lost 6 bases and 5 bases respectively, with 11 bases between them. The V gene's germline CDR1 is ENHRY and CDR2 SYGVKD. This CDR3 contains 13 residues. The CDR3 here is CAISRAPNNEQFF. In nucleotides, the CDR3 is TGTGCCATCAGCCGAGCACCGAACAATGAGCAGTTCTTC.

The V gene is TRBV27, the J gene TRBJ2-5, with 11 bases lining up with TRBD1. Germline V lookup: CDR1 MNHEY, CDR2 SMNVEV (reference sequence). Trimming at V came to 5 bases and at J to 9 bases, leaving 8 bases not matched to a gene. The CDR3 is made up of 14 amino acids. This CDR3 reads CASSASDRGRSQYF. CDR3 nucleotide sequence: TGTGCCAGCAGTGCGTCGGACAGGGGGCGGTCCCAGTACTTC.

At least ten counts were recorded for this clonotype. J is TRBJ2-1 and V is TRBV20-1; 15 bases are a match to TRBD2. This CDR3 comprises 17 residues. Germline CDR1 and CDR2: DFQATT and SNEGSKA (reference sequence). J was trimmed by 1 base and V by 5 bases; bases with no gene match: 6. CDR3 amino acids: CSAYSGLAGGSYNEQFF. CDR3 sequence (DNA): TGCAGTGCTTACTCCGGACTAGCGGGAGGGTCCTACAATGAGCAGTTCTTC.

The genes are TRBV7-2 and TRBJ2-7; TRBD1 is a possible D gene (5 bases). This CDR3 spans 15 amino acids. Germline values: CDR1 SGHTA, CDR2 FQGNSA. Trimming cost V 2 bases and J 5 bases, with 16 bases left between them. CDR3 residues: CASSLPGFYPDEQYF. In nucleotides, the CDR3 is TGTGCCAGCAGCTTACCAGGGTTCTACCCGGACGAGCAGTACTTC.

This clonotype was seen a few times. The V gene is TRBV20-1, the J gene TRBJ2-1; 10 positions agree with TRBD2. CDR1 is DFQATT and CDR2 is SNEGSKA in the germline V gene (reference sequence). The ends lost 6 bases at V and 11 bases at J; junction bases unmatched: 13. The CDR3 runs 14 residues. CDR3 region: CSARGLALPSKQFF. In DNA, the CDR3 is TGCAGTGCCAGGGGACTAGCGCTTCCCAGCAAGCAGTTCTTC.

The chain combines TRBV27 with TRBJ2-1; 8 bases are shared with TRBD1. V lost 6 bases and J lost 2; bases outside the gene matches: 9. CDR3 size: 16 residues. CDR1 MNHEY and CDR2 SMNVEV come from the germline V gene (reference sequence). The CDR3 DNA follows: TGTGCCAGCAGCCGACTGGGACAGGTCCCCTACAATGAGCAGTTCTTC. Translating gives CASSRLGQVPYNEQFF.

This clonotype was recorded a few times. The rearrangement uses TRBV10-3 and TRBJ2-1; D possibly corresponds to TRBD1 (6 bases). The germline CDR1 and CDR2 sequences are ENHRY and SYGVKD. Trimming cost V 10 bases and J 0 bases, with 16 bases left between them. The CDR3 loop spans 15 amino acids. CDR3 protein: CATHGGQSSYNEQFF. The CDR3 region has the DNA TGTGCCACCCATGGTGGACAGAGCTCCTACAATGAGCAGTTCTTC.

This clonotype occurred a few times. The chain joins TRBV30 to TRBJ2-2; weak D call: TRBD2 (6 bases). CDR1 and CDR2 (germline): GTSNPN, SVGIG (reference sequence). V was pared by 5 bases and J by 1 base, with 11 bases between. This CDR3 has 14 residues. The CDR3 DNA sequence: TGTGCCTGGGGACTGCGGGGGAACACCGGGGAGCTGTTTTTT. Amino acid sequence: CAWGLRGNTGELFF. Variable domain in full (rest from reference TRBV30 and TRBJ2-2): SQTIHQWPATLVQPVGSPLSLECTVEGTSNPNLYWYRQAAGRGLQLLFYSVGIGQISSEVPQNLSASRPQDRQFILSSKKLLLSDSGFYLCAWGLRGNTGELFFGEGSRLTVL.